Presented here are 27 T cell receptor beta chains from one specimen sequenced in a study of shared clonotypes between healthy human individuals. The data were produced by immunoSEQ multiplex PCR, yet TCRdb's version contains in-frame clones alone and is incomplete. The sample consists of about 980,000 clones, 76% of them appearing once. The sample taken for sequencing was memory CD4+ T cells sorted from blood. Sample subset: CD45RA-negative fraction. The receptors originated from a man aged 18 to 35 in good health.

The chain joins TRBV11-2 to TRBJ2-3; 12 nucleotides match TRBD2. Germline CDR1 is SGHAT and CDR2 is FQNNGV. Unmatched junction bases numbered 8, after V lost 5 bases and J lost 5 bases. The CDR3 loop spans 16 amino acids. The CDR3 DNA is TGTGCCAGCAGCAAGCTAGCGGGAGGGCAGGTAGATACGCAGTATTTT. Translating it yields CASSKLAGGQVDTQYF.

This chain connects TRBV18 to TRBJ2-5, with D unclear. Germline V gene lookup returns CDR1 KGHSH and CDR2 LQKENI. Trimming stripped 4 bases from V and 2 bases from J, with 14 bases between. The CDR3 has 15 residues. CDR3 DNA: TGTGCCAGCTCACTGGAACGGAAACCGCAAGAGACCCAGTACTTC. Its translation is CASSLERKPQETQYF.

J is TRBJ1-2 and V is TRBV2, with D tentatively TRBD1 (6 bases). The ends were cut back, 2 bases at V and 4 bases at J, with 11 bases in the middle. The CDR3 spans 14 residues. In germline, CDR1 is SNHLY, CDR2 FYNNEI. Written as DNA, the CDR3 is TGTGCCAGCAGTGAAACAGGGTTAGGCTATGGCTACACCTTC. It specifies CASSETGLGYGYTF.

The CDR3 region is CASSQLGLANSYEQYF. For the CDR3, the DNA is TGCGCCAGCAGCCAATTAGGACTAGCAAACTCCTACGAGCAGTACTTC. The chain carries TRBV4-1 and TRBJ2-7; 8 bases fit TRBD2. With 2 bases clipped from V and 0 bases from J, the junction kept 6 bases outside the gene matches. Germline CDR1 MGHRA, CDR2 YSYEKL. CDR3 length equals 16 residues.

The V gene is TRBV6-1, the J gene TRBJ2-7; no definite D call. The CDR3 extends over 14 amino acids. Per germline, CDR1 MNHNS and CDR2 SASEGT. V was trimmed by 8 bases and J by 6 bases, leaving 20 bases between them. CDR3 sequence reads: CASRNPSTFGEQYF. Written as DNA, the CDR3 is TGTGCCAGCCGGAACCCATCGACTTTTGGCGAGCAGTACTTC.

This clone was seen only a few times. The rearrangement joins TRBV13 to TRBJ1-2; the D gene is possibly TRBD1 (6 bases). The CDR3 totals 14 residues. The germline V gene has CDR1 PRHDT and CDR2 FYEKMQ (reference sequence). V was clipped by 5 bases and J by 1 base, with 11 bases between them. The CDR3 sequence: CASSEGHYNYGYTF. CDR3 DNA: TGTGCCAGCAGCGAGGGACATTATAACTATGGCTACACCTTC.

Concerning this clone: This sample also contains other DNA sequences that code for the same CDR3. The gene calls are TRBV4-1 and TRBJ2-3; 11 bases match TRBD2. V was clipped by 2 bases and J by 1 base; unmatched bases: 5. This CDR3 has 17 residues. Per the germline V gene, CDR1 is MGHRA and CDR2 is YSYEKL. CDR3 in amino acids: CASSQPLLAGGTDTQYF. CDR3 sequence (DNA): TGCGCCAGCAGCCAACCTTTACTAGCGGGGGGCACAGATACGCAGTATTTT.

This clone was counted a single time. CDR3 in amino acids: CASSSGSGNSYNEQFF. The CDR3 DNA is TGTGCCAGCAGTTCGGGTAGCGGGAACTCCTACAATGAGCAGTTCTTC. This chain joins TRBV28 and TRBJ2-1; 8 positions agree with TRBD2. With 4 bases clipped from V and 0 bases from J, the junction kept 5 bases outside the gene matches. The CDR3 consists of 16 residues. CDR1 and CDR2 from the germline V gene are MDHEN and SYDVKM.

Remarks on this clone: This sample includes further DNA sequences coding for the same CDR3. This chain uses TRBV6-1 with TRBJ1-6; a weak D match, TRBD1 (6 bases). CDR3 length: 14 residues. With 6 bases removed from V and 4 bases from J, the gap between germline ends came to 10 bases. The germline gives CDR1 MNHNS, CDR2 SASEGT. CDR3 amino acids: CASRDSLYNSPLHF. The CDR3 region has the DNA TGTGCCAGCAGGGACAGTTTGTATAATTCACCCCTCCACTTT.

Ten or more counts support this clone. This sequence joins TRBV4-1 and TRBJ1-2; 7 bases are shared with TRBD1. V was pared by 4 bases and J by 6 bases, with 8 bases of the junction left unmatched. Germline lookup yields CDR1 MGHRA and CDR2 YSYEKL. The CDR3 spans 14 residues. The CDR3 DNA sequence: TGCGCCAGCAGCCGGGTTGACAGGGTGGATGGCTACACCTTC. It specifies CASSRVDRVDGYTF.

The V and J genes are TRBV13 and TRBJ2-5; TRBD2 matches 8 bases. V lost 5 bases and J lost 5; bases outside the gene matches: 13. Germline lookup yields CDR1 PRHDT and CDR2 FYEKMQ (reference sequence). This CDR3 is built from 16 residues. The CDR3 loop reads CASSRHAGTRGETQYF. CDR3 coding DNA: TGTGCCAGCAGCCGCCATGCCGGGACTAGGGGGGAGACCCAGTACTTC.

This clone was detected a few times. The chain recombines TRBV28 with TRBJ1-1; the D gene is possibly TRBD1 (5 bases). Looked up from germline, CDR1 is MDHEN and CDR2 is SYDVKM. With 3 bases removed from V and 10 bases from J, the gap between germline ends came to 12 bases. This CDR3 spans 12 amino acids. The CDR3 nucleotides read TGTGCCAGCAGTTTGGGGGGGTTGTTAGCTTTCTTT. Translating it yields CASSLGGLLAFF.

V usage is TRBV6-5 and J usage is TRBJ2-5; D is possibly TRBD2 (5 bases). The CDR3 is made up of 13 amino acids. The V end was cut by 5 bases, the J end by 5 bases, with 12 bases between. CDR1 and CDR2 (germline): MNHEY, SVGAGI. CDR3 sequence (DNA): TGTGCCAGCAGTCCCCGGCAGCGGGAGACCCAGTACTTC. Its translation is CASSPRQRETQYF.

The chain links TRBV5-1 to TRBJ2-7; 9 positions agree with TRBD1. Germline CDR1 and CDR2: SGHRS and YFSETQ. CDR3 length: 16 residues. V lost 4 bases and J lost 1; bases outside the gene matches: 9. The CDR3 reads CASSPTGGAESYEQYF. CDR3 DNA sequence: TGCGCCAGCAGCCCCACAGGGGGCGCTGAATCCTACGAGCAGTACTTC.

The rearrangement uses TRBV5-4 and TRBJ2-5; 7 bases map to TRBD1. The DNA end is more similar to TRBJ2-7, so the J call may be wrong. Germline V lookup: CDR1 SGHNT, CDR2 YYREEE (reference sequence). CDR3 size: 15 residues. The CDR3 DNA reads TGTGCCAGCAGGGTTGACAGGGACCGCTCCTACGAGCAGTACTTC. Protein: CASRVDRDRSYEQYF.

The rearrangement uses TRBV5-4 and TRBJ1-3; a weak D match, TRBD1 (5 bases). V was pared by 2 bases and J by 4 bases, with 13 bases between. The CDR3 length is 15 residues. The germline CDR1 and CDR2 sequences are SGHNT and YYREEE (reference sequence). CDR3 in DNA: TGTGCCAGCAGCTTTCTCGGGGCGCACGGAAACACCATATATTTT. Translated, it gives CASSFLGAHGNTIYF.

The chain links TRBV19 to TRBJ2-7; 9 bases fit TRBD1. Trimming took 4 bases from V and 2 from J; bases not matched to a gene: 6. CDR3 length equals 15 residues. Germline CDR1 and CDR2: LNHDA and SQIVND (reference sequence). The chain's CDR3 is CASSNRQGGTYEQYF. As DNA, the CDR3 is TGTGCCAGTAGTAACCGACAGGGGGGTACCTACGAGCAGTACTTC.

The chain combines TRBV7-2 with TRBJ1-1; unclear D gene. The CDR3 loop spans 12 amino acids. The germline CDR1 and CDR2 sequences are SGHTA and FQGNSA. V dropped 5 bases and J dropped 5 bases, with 9 bases sitting between them. This CDR3 reads CASSPPRTEAFF. Here the CDR3 DNA reads TGTGCCAGCAGCCCCCCAAGGACTGAAGCTTTCTTT.

As for this clone: The sample has other DNA sequences that encode this CDR3 too. The chain carries TRBV30 and TRBJ1-1, with D possibly TRBD1 on 5 matching bases. Germline CDR1 reads GTSNPN; CDR2 reads SVGIG (reference sequence). This CDR3 spans 13 amino acids. Trimming pared 0 bases from V and 1 base from J, leaving 6 bases between. CDR3 bases: TGTGCCTGGAGTGTGGGGGGGAACACTGAAGCTTTCTTT. Its translation is CAWSVGGNTEAFF.

This clone has more than one count but fewer than ten. The chain is built from TRBV5-8 and TRBJ2-3, with a weak D call TRBD2 (5 bases). V lost 2 bases to trimming and J lost 0 bases, with 10 bases between them. In germline, CDR1 is SGHTS, CDR2 YDEGEE. This CDR3 spans 15 amino acids. CDR3 sequence (DNA): TGTGCCAGCAGCTTTACTAGAGCTAGCACAGATACGCAGTATTTT. Protein sequence: CASSFTRASTDTQYF.

This chain connects TRBV27 to TRBJ1-1; D may be TRBD1 (6 bases). Germline V lookup: CDR1 MNHEY, CDR2 SMNVEV (reference sequence). V gave up 0 bases and J gave up 0 bases, with 8 bases separating them. The CDR3 has 15 amino acids. The CDR3 protein is CASSLSGGLNTEAFF. The CDR3 DNA follows: TGTGCCAGCAGTTTATCTGGGGGGCTGAACACTGAAGCTTTCTTT.

This clone appeared a single time. This chain links TRBV7-9 with TRBJ2-2; the D is unclear. V was shortened by 5 bases and J by 4 bases, with 8 bases between the two germline ends. The CDR3 consists of 13 residues. Per the germline V gene, CDR1 is SEHNR and CDR2 is FQNEAQ (reference sequence). CDR3 DNA: TGTGCCAGCAGCCCGGCCCCCACCGGGGAGCTGTTTTTT. Its translation is CASSPAPTGELFF.

The genes are TRBV2 and TRBJ2-7, with D tentatively TRBD1 (5 bases). Germline V gene lookup returns CDR1 SNHLY and CDR2 FYNNEI. The germline V and J ends were trimmed by 4 bases and 0 bases, with 13 bases remaining between them. The length of the CDR3 is 15 residues. The CDR3 here is CASSVNRLSSYEQYF. The DNA for the CDR3 is TGTGCCAGCAGTGTTAACAGGCTTAGCTCCTACGAGCAGTACTTC. The full variable domain, completed using reference TRBV2 and TRBJ2-7, is EPEVTQTPSHQVTQMGQEVILRCVPISNHLYFYWYRQILGQKVEFLVSFYNNEISEKSEIFDDQFSVERPDGSNFTLKIRSTKLEDSAMYFCASSVNRLSSYEQYFGPGTRLTVT.

The chain employs TRBV5-8 and TRBJ1-1, with D uncertain. The V gene lost 4 bases and the J gene lost 6 bases, with 7 bases spanning the gap. The CDR3 consists of 11 residues. Germline CDR1 and CDR2: SGHTS and YDEGEE. The CDR3 protein is CASSLRAEAFF. The CDR3, as DNA: TGTGCCAGCAGCCTGAGGGCTGAAGCTTTCTTT.

This chain joins TRBV18 and TRBJ1-2, with D maybe TRBD1 (6 bases). The germline CDR1 and CDR2 sequences are KGHSH and LQKENI. The CDR3 contains 14 residues. The germline V and J ends were trimmed by 3 bases and 6 bases, with 14 bases remaining between them. CDR3 DNA sequence: TGTGCCAGCTCACCCGATACAGGGAGGAATGGCTACACCTTC. It encodes CASSPDTGRNGYTF.

Worth noting for this clone: No conserved phenylalanine or tryptophan is present at the end of the CDR3, so a read error is the likely explanation. The V call is TRBV29-1, the J call TRBJ1-2, with no clear D. The CDR3 is 12 amino acids. With 6 bases removed from V and 0 bases from J, the gap between germline ends came to 8 bases. Looked up from germline, CDR1 is SQVTM and CDR2 is ANQGSEA. This CDR3 reads CSVETTNYGYTL. CDR3 nucleotides: TGCAGCGTGGAAACCACTAACTATGGCTACACCCTC.

The rearrangement joins TRBV9 to TRBJ2-5, with TRBD2 matching over 9 bases. Trimming took 2 bases from V and 0 from J; bases not matched to a gene: 5. Germline V gives CDR1 SGDLS, CDR2 YYNGEE. The CDR3 contains 16 residues. The CDR3 spells CASSVSSGGHQETQYF. The CDR3 bases are TGTGCCAGCAGCGTGAGTAGCGGGGGACACCAAGAGACCCAGTACTTC.